Described below is a single T cell receptor beta chain sequence and its context. TCRdb's copy holds only in-frame clones and misses some; the assay was immunoSEQ multiplex PCR. There are about 43,000 clones in the sample; about nine tenths occur only once, and 7.5% to 9.5% lies in the top ten. This sample is drawn from a study of blood T cell repertoires in COVID-19. The CDR3 spans 12 residues. The V gene's germline CDR1 is WNHNN and CDR2 SYGVQD (reference sequence). With V trimmed by 9 bases and J by 0 bases, 0 bases remained unmatched. The specimen was peripheral blood. The clonotype comes from a man aged 55 to 70 with active COVID-19. The rearrangement links TRBV10-1 to TRBJ2-7; 9 bases map to TRBD2. This CDR3 is CARTSGSYEQYF. CDR3 nucleotides: TGCGCCAGGACTAGCGGCTCCTACGAGCAGTACTTC.